This T cell receptor beta chain was retrieved from a study of shared clonotypes between healthy human individuals. Study findings and constraints: Researchers found naive subsets generally carried larger estimated richness than memory subsets. It was observed that roughly 5% of naive CD4 clonotypes were shared across a handful of donors. Blood was the only sampled material, and tissue repertoires likely differ.

This clone is a singleton in its sample. Antigen unknown. The sample carries other DNA sequences with the same CDR3. TCRdb's copy holds only in-frame clones and misses some; the assay was immunoSEQ multiplex PCR. The data hold roughly 2.5 million clones, with about 92% observed a single time. The sample taken for sequencing was naive CD4+ T cells sorted from blood. Subset noted: CD45RA+ positively selected. The TCR was taken from a man between 18 and 29 years old in good health.

Here the CDR3 reads CASSRAGELFF. CDR3 sequence (DNA): TGTGCCAGCAGTCGAGCGGGGGAGCTGTTTTTT. The chain combines TRBV6-5 with TRBJ2-2, with D unclear. With 5 bases removed from V and 8 bases from J, the gap between germline ends came to 6 bases. This CDR3 contains 11 residues. The germline gives CDR1 MNHEY, CDR2 SVGAGI.